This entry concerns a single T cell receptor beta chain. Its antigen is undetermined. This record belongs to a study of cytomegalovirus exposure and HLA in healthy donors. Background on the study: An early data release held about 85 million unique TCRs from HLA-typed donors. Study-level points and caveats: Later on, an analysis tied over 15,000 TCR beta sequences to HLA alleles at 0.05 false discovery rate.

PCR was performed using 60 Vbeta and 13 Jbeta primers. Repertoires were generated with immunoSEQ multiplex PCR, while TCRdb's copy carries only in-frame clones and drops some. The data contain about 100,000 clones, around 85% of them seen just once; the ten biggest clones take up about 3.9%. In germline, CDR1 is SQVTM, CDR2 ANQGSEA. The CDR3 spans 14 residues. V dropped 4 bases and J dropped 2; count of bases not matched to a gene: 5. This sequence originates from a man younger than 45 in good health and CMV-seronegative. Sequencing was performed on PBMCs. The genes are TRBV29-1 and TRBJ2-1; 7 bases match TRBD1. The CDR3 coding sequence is TGCAGCGTTGGCCCCGGGACAGCCTACAATGAGCAGTTCTTC. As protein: CSVGPGTAYNEQFF.